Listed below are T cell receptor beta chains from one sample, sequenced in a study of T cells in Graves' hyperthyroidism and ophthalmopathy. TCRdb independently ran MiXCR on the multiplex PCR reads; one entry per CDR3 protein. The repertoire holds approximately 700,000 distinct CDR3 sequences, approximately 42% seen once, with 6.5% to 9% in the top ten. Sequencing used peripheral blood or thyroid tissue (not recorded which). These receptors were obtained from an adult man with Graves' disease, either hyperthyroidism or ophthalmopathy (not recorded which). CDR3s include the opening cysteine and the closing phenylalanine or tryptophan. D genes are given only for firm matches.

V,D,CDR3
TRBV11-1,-,CASSLVVDSYEQYF
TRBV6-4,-,CASSDAGRNSPLHF
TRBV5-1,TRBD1,CASSLETGGSPLHF
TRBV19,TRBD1,CASRAPGQGESPLHF
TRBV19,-,CASPNTPLHF
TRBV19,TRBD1,CASSPQGQGAKQPQHF
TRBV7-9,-,CAREGGGGEQYF
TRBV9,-,CASSVRGVVAEQYF
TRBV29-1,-,CSVGRQPEAFFGANVLTF
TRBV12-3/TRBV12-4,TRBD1,CASSRDRDTGELFF
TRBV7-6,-,CASSAPRGQELNTEAFF
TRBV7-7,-,CASSRAETRELFF
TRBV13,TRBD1,CASSEILGQGASYTF
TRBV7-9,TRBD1,CASSSHDRGDYEQYF
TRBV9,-,CASSVEEVLNTEAFF
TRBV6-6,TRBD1,CASRPRDRVSNQPQHF
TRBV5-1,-,CASSLFGYDGYTF
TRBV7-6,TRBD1,CASRSGRRGPQETQYF
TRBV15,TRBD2,CATSRGLAAQETQYF
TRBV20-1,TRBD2,CSARRGTSGSYEQYF
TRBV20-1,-,CSARVQGRSQGQHF
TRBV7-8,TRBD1,CASSLADRANTEAFF
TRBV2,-,CASSELGVINSPLHF
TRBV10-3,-,CASSYRQETQYF